The clone carrying this T cell receptor (beta chain) was observed many times. These data come from a study of neurological immune-mediated disorders. V lost 7 bases and J lost 2, with 9 bases in between. The CDR3 has 13 residues. TCRdb fed the 5' RACE reads into MiXCR, producing one record per CDR3 protein. The sample carries 50,000 to 70,000 distinct CDR3 sequences, around 3% recorded once. This clonotype originated in a middle-aged man with multiple sclerosis. Sequencing input: PBMCs. The rearrangement links TRBV12-3 or TRBV12-4 to TRBJ2-4; a weak D match, TRBD2 (6 bases). CDR3 amino acids: CASTRDSKNIQYF. The DNA for the CDR3 is TGTGCCAGCACCCGGGACTCCAAAAACATTCAGTACTTC.